The 5 T cell receptor beta chains in this list originate from one sample, sequenced in a study of patients and donors after allogeneic stem cell transplantation. TCRdb ran MiXCR on the RT-PCR reads and lists one entry per CDR3 protein. The sample has fewer than 180,000 distinct CDR3 sequences; over 35% are singletons. Input material: blood, either unsorted or a sorted T cell fraction (not recorded which). These receptor sequences come from a human donor who was either an allogeneic HSCT recipient or a stem cell or donor lymphocyte infusion donor (not recorded which). It is not recorded whose cells these are; they may come from a transplant donor.

The chain uses TRBV5-1 and TRBJ1-1; D possibly corresponds to TRBD1 (5 bases). CDR1 is SGHRS, CDR2 YFSETQ, per germline. The CDR3 sequence is 15 residues long. V lost 0 bases and J 3 bases, leaving 12 bases between the germline ends. CDR3 DNA sequence: TGCGCCAGCAGCTTGGGGGACGGCGGGGACACTGAAGCTTTCTTT. Residues: CASSLGDGGDTEAFF.

This clonotype was found once. The gene calls are TRBV27 and TRBJ1-5; 7 nucleotides agree with TRBD1. With V trimmed by 6 bases and J by 1 base, 3 bases remained unmatched. Germline V CDR1 and CDR2: MNHEY, SMNVEV (reference sequence). The CDR3 extends over 14 amino acids. Here the CDR3 reads CASRTGVSNQPQHF. For the CDR3, the DNA is TGTGCCAGCAGAACAGGGGTAAGCAATCAGCCCCAGCATTTT.

This clonotype was seen more than once but under ten times. This chain joins TRBV12-3 or TRBV12-4 and TRBJ1-2, with 9 bases fitting TRBD1. The CDR3 contains 13 residues. Unmatched junction bases numbered 4, after V lost 5 bases and J lost 6 bases. CDR3 nucleotides: TGTGCCAGCAGTACAGGGGGCATGCATGGCTACACCTTC. Translated: CASSTGGMHGYTF.

The chain links TRBV13 to TRBJ2-7; the match to TRBD1 covers 11 bases. Looked up from germline, CDR1 is PRHDT and CDR2 is FYEKMQ (reference sequence). The V and J ends lost 2 bases and 7 bases, in that order; junction bases with no gene match: 7. The CDR3 contains 15 residues. CDR3 DNA: TGTGCCAGCAGCTTACGTGGACAGGGGGCTTATGAGCAGTACGTC. Protein: CASSLRGQGAYEQYV.

The CDR3 here is CSARDSGPEFF. CDR3 nucleotide sequence: TGCAGTGCTAGGGACAGCGGCCCCGAGTTCTTC. The chain uses TRBV20-1 and TRBJ2-1; D is possibly TRBD1 (6 bases). The CDR3 contains 11 residues. V lost 3 bases and J 14 bases, leaving 14 bases between the germline ends. Germline V lookup: CDR1 DFQATT, CDR2 SNEGSKA (reference sequence).